This T cell receptor (beta chain) came from a study of PD-1 blockade in classical Hodgkin lymphoma. The study, taken as a whole, reports: By C4D1, diversity of CD4+ TCRs had risen significantly, whereas that of CD8+ TCRs had not. Partial responders and progressors had significantly lower baseline TCR diversity.

Only in-frame clones appear in the TCRdb table, and some are missing; sequencing was by immunoSEQ multiplex PCR. Seen here are about 98,000 clones, 81% observed once, and the top ten hold 16%. A remark on this clone: As yet, its antigen is unknown.

CDR3 length equals 12 residues. The V and J ends lost 5 bases and 6 bases respectively, with 9 bases between them. Germline V lookup: CDR1 ENHRY, CDR2 SYGVKD. All the patients suffered relapse after autologous stem cell transplantation, and brentuximab vedotin exposure differed. This sequence was found in a human donor with classical Hodgkin lymphoma. The chain combines TRBV10-3 with TRBJ2-3; D is undetermined. Sequencing was performed on peripheral blood mononuclear cells (PBMCs), taken before the second cycle of nivolumab. The CDR3, as DNA: TGTGCCATCAGTATACTGGGGGATACGCAGTATTTT. This sequence encodes CAISILGDTQYF.